This T cell receptor (beta chain) came from a study of control samples from healthy donors and cancer patients. TCRdb keeps only in-frame clones here, not all; method: immunoSEQ multiplex PCR. This table has about 170,000 clones, more than 85% appearing once. The CDR3 extends over 13 amino acids. Trimming shortened V by 3 bases and J by 3 bases, and 6 bases separated the two germline ends. This receptor was obtained from a woman aged 35 to 49 in good health. The specimen was blood. This chain connects TRBV12-3 or TRBV12-4 to TRBJ1-5; D unclear. In DNA, the CDR3 is TGTGCCAGCAGTTTTCTAACCAATCAGCCCCAGCATTTT. Its translation: CASSFLTNQPQHF.